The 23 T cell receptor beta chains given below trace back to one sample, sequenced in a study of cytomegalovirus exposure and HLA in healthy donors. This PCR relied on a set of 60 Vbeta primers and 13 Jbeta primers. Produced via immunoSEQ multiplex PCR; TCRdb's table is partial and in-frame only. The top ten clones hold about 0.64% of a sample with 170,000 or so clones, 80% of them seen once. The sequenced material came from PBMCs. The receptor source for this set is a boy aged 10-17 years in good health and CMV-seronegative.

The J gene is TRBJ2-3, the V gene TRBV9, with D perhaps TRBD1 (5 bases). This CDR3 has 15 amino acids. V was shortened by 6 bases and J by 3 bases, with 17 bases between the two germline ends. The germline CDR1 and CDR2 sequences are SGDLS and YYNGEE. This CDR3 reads CASTQGSSPTDTQYF. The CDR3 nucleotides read TGTGCCAGCACCCAGGGCAGCAGCCCGACAGATACGCAGTATTTT. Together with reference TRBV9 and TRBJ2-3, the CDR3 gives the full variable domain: DSGVTQTPKHLITATGQRVTLRCSPRSGDLSVYWYQQSLDQGLQFLIQYYNGEERAKGNILERFSAQQFPDLHSELNLSSLELGDSALYFCASTQGSSPTDTQYFGPGTRLTVL.

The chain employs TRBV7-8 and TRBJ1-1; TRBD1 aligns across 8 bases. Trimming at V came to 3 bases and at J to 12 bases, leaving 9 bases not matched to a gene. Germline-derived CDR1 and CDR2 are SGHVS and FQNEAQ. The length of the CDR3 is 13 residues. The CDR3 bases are TGTGCCAGCAGCTTCGGACAGGGTAGGGAAACTTTCTTT. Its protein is CASSFGQGRETFF.

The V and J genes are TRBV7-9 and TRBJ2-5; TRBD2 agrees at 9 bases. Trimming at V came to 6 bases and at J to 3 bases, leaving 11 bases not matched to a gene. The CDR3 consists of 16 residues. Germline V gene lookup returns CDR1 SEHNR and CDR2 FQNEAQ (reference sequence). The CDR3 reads CASSFPDRLAEETQYF. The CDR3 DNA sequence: TGTGCCAGCAGTTTCCCCGATCGACTAGCGGAAGAGACCCAGTACTTC.

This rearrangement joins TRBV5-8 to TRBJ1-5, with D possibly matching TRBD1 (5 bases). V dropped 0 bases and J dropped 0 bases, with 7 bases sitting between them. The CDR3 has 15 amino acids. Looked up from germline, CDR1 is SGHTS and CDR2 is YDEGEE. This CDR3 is CASSLGGHSNQPQHF. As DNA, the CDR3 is TGTGCCAGCAGCTTGGGCGGACATAGCAATCAGCCCCAGCATTTT.

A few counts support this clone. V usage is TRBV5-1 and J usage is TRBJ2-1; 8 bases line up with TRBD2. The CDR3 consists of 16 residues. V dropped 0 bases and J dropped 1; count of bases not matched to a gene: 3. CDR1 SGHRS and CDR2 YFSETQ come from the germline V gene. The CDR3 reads CASSLAGGGSYNEQFF. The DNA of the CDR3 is TGCGCCAGCAGCTTGGCCGGCGGGGGGTCCTACAATGAGCAGTTCTTC.

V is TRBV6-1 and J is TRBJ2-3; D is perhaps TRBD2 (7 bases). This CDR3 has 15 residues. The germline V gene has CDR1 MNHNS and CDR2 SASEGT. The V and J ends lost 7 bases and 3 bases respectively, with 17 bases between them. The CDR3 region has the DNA TGTGCCAGCACCTATCGGGGGGCTGTGACAGATACGCAGTATTTT. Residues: CASTYRGAVTDTQYF.

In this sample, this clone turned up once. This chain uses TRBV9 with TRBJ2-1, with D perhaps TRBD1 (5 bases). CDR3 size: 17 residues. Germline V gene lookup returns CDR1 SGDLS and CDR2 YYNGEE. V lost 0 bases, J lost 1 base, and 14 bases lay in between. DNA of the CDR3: TGTGCCAGCAGCGTAGACGGCAGGGATTGGTCCTACAATGAGCAGTTCTTC. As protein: CASSVDGRDWSYNEQFF.

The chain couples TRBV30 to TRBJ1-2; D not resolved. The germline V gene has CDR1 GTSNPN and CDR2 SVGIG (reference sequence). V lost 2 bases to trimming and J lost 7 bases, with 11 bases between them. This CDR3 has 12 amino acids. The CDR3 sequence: CAWSPTGVGYTF. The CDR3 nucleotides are TGTGCCTGGAGTCCCACCGGGGTTGGCTACACCTTC.

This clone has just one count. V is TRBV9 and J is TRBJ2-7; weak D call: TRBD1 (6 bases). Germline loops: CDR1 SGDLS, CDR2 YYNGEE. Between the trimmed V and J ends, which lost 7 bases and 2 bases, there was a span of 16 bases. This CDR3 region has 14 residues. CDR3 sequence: CASQAGDNTYEQYF. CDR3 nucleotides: TGTGCCAGCCAGGCCGGGGACAACACCTACGAGCAGTACTTC. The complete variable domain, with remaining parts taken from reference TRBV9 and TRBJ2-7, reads DSGVTQTPKHLITATGQRVTLRCSPRSGDLSVYWYQQSLDQGLQFLIQYYNGEERAKGNILERFSAQQFPDLHSELNLSSLELGDSALYFCASQAGDNTYEQYFGPGTRLTVT.

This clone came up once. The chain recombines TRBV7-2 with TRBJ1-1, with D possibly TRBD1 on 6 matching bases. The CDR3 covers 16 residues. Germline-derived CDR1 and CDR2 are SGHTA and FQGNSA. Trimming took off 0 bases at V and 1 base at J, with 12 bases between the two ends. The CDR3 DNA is TGTGCCAGCAGCTTAGCTGCCGGGACAAAGAACACTGAAGCTTTCTTT. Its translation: CASSLAAGTKNTEAFF.

The CDR3 spells CASSLTGPITYEQYF. As DNA, the CDR3 is TGTGCCAGCAGCTTAACAGGGCCTATTACCTACGAGCAGTACTTC. V gene TRBV7-2 combines with J gene TRBJ2-7, with D possibly TRBD1 on 6 matching bases. There are 15 residues in the CDR3. Trimming removed 2 bases from V and 2 bases from J, with 13 bases in between. Germline assignment: CDR1 SGHTA and CDR2 FQGNSA.

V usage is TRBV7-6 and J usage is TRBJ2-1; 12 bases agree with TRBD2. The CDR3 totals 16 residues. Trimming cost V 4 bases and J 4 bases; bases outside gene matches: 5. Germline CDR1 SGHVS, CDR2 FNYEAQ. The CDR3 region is CASSSRTSGIYNEQFF. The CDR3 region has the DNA TGTGCCAGCAGCTCCCGGACTAGCGGGATTTACAATGAGCAGTTCTTC. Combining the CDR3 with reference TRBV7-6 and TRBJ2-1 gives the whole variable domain GAGVSQSPRYKVTKRGQDVALRCDPISGHVSLYWYRQALGQGPEFLTYFNYEAQQDKSGLPNDRFSAERPEGSISTLTIQRTEQRDSAMYRCASSSRTSGIYNEQFFGPGTRLTVL.

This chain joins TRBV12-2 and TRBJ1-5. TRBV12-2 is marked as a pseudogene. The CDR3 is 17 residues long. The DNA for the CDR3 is TGTGCAAGTCGCTTTCCGGGGCGGGGGGTTAGCAATCAGCCCCAGCATTTT. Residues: CASRFPGRGVSNQPQHF.

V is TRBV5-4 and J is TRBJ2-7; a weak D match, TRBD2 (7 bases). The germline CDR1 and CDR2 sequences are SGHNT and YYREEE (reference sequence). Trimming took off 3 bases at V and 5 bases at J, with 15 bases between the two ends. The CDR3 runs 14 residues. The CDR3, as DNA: TGTGCCAGCAGCTATACAGGGAGGGAGAACGAGCAGTACTTC. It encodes CASSYTGRENEQYF.

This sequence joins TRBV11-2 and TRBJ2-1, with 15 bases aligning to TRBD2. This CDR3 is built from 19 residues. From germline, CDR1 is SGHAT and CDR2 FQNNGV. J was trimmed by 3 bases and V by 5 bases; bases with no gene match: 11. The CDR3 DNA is TGTGCCAGCAGCCATGAAAGAGGGACTAGCGGGAGGATCTACAATGAGCAGTTCTTC. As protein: CASSHERGTSGRIYNEQFF.

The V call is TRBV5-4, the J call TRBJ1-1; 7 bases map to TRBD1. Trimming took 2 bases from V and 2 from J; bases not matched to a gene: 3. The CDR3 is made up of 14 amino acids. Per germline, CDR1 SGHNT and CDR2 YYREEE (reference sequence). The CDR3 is CASSLRDRNTEAFF. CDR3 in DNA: TGTGCCAGCAGCTTACGGGACAGAAACACTGAAGCTTTCTTT.

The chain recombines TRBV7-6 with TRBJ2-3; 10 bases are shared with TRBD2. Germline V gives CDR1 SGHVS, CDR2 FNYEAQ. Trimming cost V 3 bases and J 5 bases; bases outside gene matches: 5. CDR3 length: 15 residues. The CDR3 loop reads CASSFLAGVGDTQYF. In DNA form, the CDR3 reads TGTGCCAGCAGCTTCCTAGCGGGAGTTGGAGATACGCAGTATTTT. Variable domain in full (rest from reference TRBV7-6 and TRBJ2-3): GAGVSQSPRYKVTKRGQDVALRCDPISGHVSLYWYRQALGQGPEFLTYFNYEAQQDKSGLPNDRFSAERPEGSISTLTIQRTEQRDSAMYRCASSFLAGVGDTQYFGPGTRLTVL.

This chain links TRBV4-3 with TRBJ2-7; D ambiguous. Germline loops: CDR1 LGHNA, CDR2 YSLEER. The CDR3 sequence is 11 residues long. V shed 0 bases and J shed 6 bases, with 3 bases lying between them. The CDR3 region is CASSQDSEQYF. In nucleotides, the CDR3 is TGCGCCAGCAGCCAAGACTCCGAGCAGTACTTC.

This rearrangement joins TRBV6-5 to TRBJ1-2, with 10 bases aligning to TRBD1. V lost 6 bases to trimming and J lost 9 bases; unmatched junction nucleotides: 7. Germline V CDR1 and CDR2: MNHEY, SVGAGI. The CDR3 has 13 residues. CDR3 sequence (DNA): TGTGCCAGCAGCCGCGGGACAGGGGAGAGCTACACCTTC. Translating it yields CASSRGTGESYTF.

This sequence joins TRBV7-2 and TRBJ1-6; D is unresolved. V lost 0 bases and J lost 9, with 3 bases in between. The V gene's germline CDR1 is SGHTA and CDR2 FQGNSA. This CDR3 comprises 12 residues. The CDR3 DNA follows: TGTGCCAGCAGCTTAGCCGGTTCACCCCTCCACTTT. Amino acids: CASSLAGSPLHF.

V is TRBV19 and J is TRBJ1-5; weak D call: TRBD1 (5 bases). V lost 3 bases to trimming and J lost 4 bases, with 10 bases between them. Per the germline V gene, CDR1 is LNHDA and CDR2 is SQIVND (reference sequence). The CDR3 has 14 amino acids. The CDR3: CASSIVGGNQPQHF. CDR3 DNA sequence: TGTGCCAGTAGTATTGTTGGGGGGAATCAGCCCCAGCATTTT.

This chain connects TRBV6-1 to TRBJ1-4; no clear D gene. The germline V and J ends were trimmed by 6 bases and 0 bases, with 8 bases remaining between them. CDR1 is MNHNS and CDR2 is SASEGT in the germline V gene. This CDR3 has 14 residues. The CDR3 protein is CASRVRSTNEKLFF. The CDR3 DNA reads TGTGCCAGCAGAGTGAGATCAACTAATGAAAAACTGTTTTTT.

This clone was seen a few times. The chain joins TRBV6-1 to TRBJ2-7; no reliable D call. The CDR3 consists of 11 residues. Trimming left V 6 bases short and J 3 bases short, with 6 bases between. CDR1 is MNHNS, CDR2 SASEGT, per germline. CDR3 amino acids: CASRNGYEQYF. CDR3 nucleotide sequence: TGTGCCAGCAGAAACGGCTACGAGCAGTACTTC.